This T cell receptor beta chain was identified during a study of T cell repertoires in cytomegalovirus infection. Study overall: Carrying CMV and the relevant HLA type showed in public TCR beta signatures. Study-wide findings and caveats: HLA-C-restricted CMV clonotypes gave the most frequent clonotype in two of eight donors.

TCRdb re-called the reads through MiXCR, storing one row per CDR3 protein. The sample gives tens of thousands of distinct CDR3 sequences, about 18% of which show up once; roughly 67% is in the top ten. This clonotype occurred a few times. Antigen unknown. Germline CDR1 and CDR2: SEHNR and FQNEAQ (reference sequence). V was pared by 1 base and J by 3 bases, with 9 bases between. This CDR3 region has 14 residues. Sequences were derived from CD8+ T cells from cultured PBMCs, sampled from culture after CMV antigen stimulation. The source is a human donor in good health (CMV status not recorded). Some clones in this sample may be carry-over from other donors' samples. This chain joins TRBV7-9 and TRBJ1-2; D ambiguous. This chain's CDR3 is CASSLEGTHYGYTF. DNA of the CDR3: TGTGCCAGCAGCTTAGAAGGCACCCACTATGGCTACACCTTC.